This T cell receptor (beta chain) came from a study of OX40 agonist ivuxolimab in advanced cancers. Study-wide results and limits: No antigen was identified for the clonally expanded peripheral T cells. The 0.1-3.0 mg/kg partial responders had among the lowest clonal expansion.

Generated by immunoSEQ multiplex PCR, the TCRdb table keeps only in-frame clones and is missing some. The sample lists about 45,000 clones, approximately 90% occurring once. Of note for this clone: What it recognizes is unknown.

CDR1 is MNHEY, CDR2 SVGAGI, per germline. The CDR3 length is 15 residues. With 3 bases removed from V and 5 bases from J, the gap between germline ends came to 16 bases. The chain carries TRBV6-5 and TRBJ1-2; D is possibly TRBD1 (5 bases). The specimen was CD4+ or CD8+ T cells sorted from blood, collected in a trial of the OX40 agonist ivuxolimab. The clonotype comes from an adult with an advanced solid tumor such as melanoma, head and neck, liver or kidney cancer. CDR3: CASSYLQGKGYGYTF. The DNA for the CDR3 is TGTGCCAGCAGTTATTTGCAGGGAAAGGGTTATGGCTACACCTTC.